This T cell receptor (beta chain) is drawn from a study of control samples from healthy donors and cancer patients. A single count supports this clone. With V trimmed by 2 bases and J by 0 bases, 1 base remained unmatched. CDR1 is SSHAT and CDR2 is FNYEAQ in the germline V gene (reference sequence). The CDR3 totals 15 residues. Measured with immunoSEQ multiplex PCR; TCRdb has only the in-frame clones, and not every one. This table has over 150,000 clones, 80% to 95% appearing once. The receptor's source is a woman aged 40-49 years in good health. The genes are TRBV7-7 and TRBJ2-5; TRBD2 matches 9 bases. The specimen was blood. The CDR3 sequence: CASSLIAGDQETQYF. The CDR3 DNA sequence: TGTGCCAGCAGCTTAATAGCGGGGGACCAAGAGACCCAGTACTTC.